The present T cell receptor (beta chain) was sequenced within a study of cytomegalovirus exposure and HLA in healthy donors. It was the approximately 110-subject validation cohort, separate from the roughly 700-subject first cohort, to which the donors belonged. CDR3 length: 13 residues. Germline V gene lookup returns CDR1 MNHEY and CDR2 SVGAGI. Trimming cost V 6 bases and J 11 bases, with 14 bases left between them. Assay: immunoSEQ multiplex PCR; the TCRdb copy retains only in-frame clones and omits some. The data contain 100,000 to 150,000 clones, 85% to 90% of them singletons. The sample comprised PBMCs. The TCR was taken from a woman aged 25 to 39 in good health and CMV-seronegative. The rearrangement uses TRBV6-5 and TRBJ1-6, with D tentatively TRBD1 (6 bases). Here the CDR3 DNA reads TGTGCCAGCAGCCCACCCCAGGGGACACCCCTCCACTTT. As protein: CASSPPQGTPLHF.